This TCR beta chain was recovered during a study of blood T cell repertoires in COVID-19. At the level of the study: Spain, Italy and the United States supplied samples that represented acute and convalescent COVID-19. PBMCs, B-cell-depleted T cells, or T cells were the source of the cDNA or gDNA that made up the material.

Germline lookup yields CDR1 ENHRY and CDR2 SYGVKD. The V and J ends lost 10 bases and 2 bases, in that order; junction bases with no gene match: 7. The CDR3 length is 14 residues. Per the original data handling: Amplification from reference gene primers served as the basis for estimated nucleated cell counts. The data were produced by immunoSEQ multiplex PCR, yet TCRdb's version contains in-frame clones alone and is incomplete. V, J and clone size reflect that table, while D and trimming were determined from the DNA. The table has about 300,000 clones, more than 70% seen once. What was sequenced was peripheral blood. The origin of this receptor is a woman between 45 and 65 years old with acute or convalescent COVID-19. The chain recombines TRBV10-3 with TRBJ1-2; TRBD1 aligns across 10 bases. The CDR3: CATTPGQGNYGYTF. The CDR3 DNA sequence: TGTGCCACCACCCCGGGACAGGGGAACTATGGCTACACCTTC.